This T cell receptor beta chain was identified in a study of blood T cell repertoires in COVID-19. Study-level information: Samples representing acute and convalescent COVID-19 were sourced from the United States, Italy and Spain. PBMCs, B-cell-depleted T cells, or T cells provided the cDNA or gDNA that made up the material.

The CDR3 totals 14 residues. V lost 6 bases and J lost 4; bases outside the gene matches: 7. Germline V gene data show CDR1 as MNHEY and CDR2 as SVGAGI. The data were produced by immunoSEQ multiplex PCR, yet TCRdb's version contains in-frame clones alone and is incomplete. The sample lists about 160,000 clones; around 84% were seen once. Specimen: peripheral blood. The rearrangement joins TRBV6-5 to TRBJ1-2; 8 bases line up with TRBD1. The receptor's source is a human donor with acute or convalescent COVID-19. The donor label of this sample is uncertain. The CDR3 DNA is TGTGCCAGCAGCGACAGGGGCTCTCGCTATGGCTACACCTTC. It is translated as CASSDRGSRYGYTF.